The 21 T cell receptor beta chains below all came from one sample that was sequenced in a study of blood T cell repertoires in COVID-19. Sequencing used immunoSEQ multiplex PCR; TCRdb keeps in-frame clones, though not all of them. The sample has a few hundred thousand clones, approximately 90% seen once. The specimen was peripheral blood. These receptors were taken from a woman aged 60-75 years with acute or convalescent COVID-19.

The V gene is TRBV19, the J gene TRBJ2-7, with D possibly matching TRBD2 (7 bases). Deletions cut 5 bases from V and 0 bases from J, with 14 bases between. This CDR3 spans 15 amino acids. Germline V gene sequence: CDR1 LNHDA, CDR2 SQIVND (reference sequence). CDR3 in DNA: TGTGCCAGTAGTGCCACAGGGAGGGCCTCCTACGAGCAGTACTTC. Its translation is CASSATGRASYEQYF.

V and J are TRBV2 and TRBJ1-6; 7 bases agree with TRBD1. The V gene's germline CDR1 is SNHLY and CDR2 FYNNEI. Trimming removed 7 bases from V and 9 bases from J; junction bases left unmatched: 9. CDR3 length: 14 amino acids. The CDR3 DNA follows: TGTGCCAGCACTAGAGACAGGGTCATTTCACCCCTCCACTTT. Its translation: CASTRDRVISPLHF.

The CDR3 is CASSLYYGDRRYEQYF. The CDR3 DNA reads TGTGCCAGCAGTTTATATTATGGGGACAGGAGGTACGAGCAGTACTTC. The chain employs TRBV27 and TRBJ2-7, with 8 bases lining up with TRBD1. Germline loops: CDR1 MNHEY, CDR2 SMNVEV (reference sequence). The junction had 9 bases not matched to a gene; V was cut back by 1 base and J by 4 bases. This CDR3 comprises 16 residues.

The gene calls are TRBV10-3 and TRBJ1-5, with D unclear. The CDR3 totals 13 residues. V lost 6 bases, J lost 0 bases, and 6 bases lay in between. Germline CDR1 and CDR2: ENHRY and SYGVKD. CDR3 protein: CAIRADSNQPQHF. As DNA, the CDR3 is TGTGCCATCAGGGCAGATAGCAATCAGCCCCAGCATTTT.

This rearrangement joins TRBV10-3 to TRBJ1-4; 7 bases line up with TRBD1. Germline CDR1 ENHRY, CDR2 SYGVKD. The length of the CDR3 is 16 residues. V trimming: 3 bases; J trimming: 2 bases; junction bases outside the gene matches: 6. CDR3 sequence (DNA): TGTGCCATCAGTGAAGGGGGCAGTGGTACTAATGAAAAACTGTTTTTT. Its translation: CAISEGGSGTNEKLFF.

The gene calls are TRBV5-1 and TRBJ1-6; D gene ambiguous. The CDR3 totals 16 residues. V lost 2 bases, J lost 9 bases, and 18 bases lay in between. In germline, CDR1 is SGHRS, CDR2 YFSETQ. The CDR3 region has the DNA TGCGCCAGCAGCTTAGCGGGCGCGAGTCGAGGTTCACCCCTCCACTTT. Its protein is CASSLAGASRGSPLHF.

CDR3 coding DNA: TGTGCCAGCAGCCAAGACCGCTCTGGGGCCAACGTCCTGACTTTC. Translation gives CASSQDRSGANVLTF. The V gene is TRBV4-2, the J gene TRBJ2-6, with D unresolved. The germline CDR1 and CDR2 sequences are LGHNA and YNFKEQ. The CDR3 sequence is 15 residues long. Trimming stripped 0 bases from V and 0 bases from J, with 3 bases between.

About this clone: The junction departs from germline at one end; a sequencing error may be responsible. Other nucleotide sequences from this sample produce the same CDR3. CDR3 residues: CASSRTGDYGYTF. The CDR3 nucleotides read TGCGCCAGCAGCCGGACAGGAGACTATGGCTACACTTTC. The chain uses TRBV10-2 and TRBJ1-2; TRBD1 matches 7 bases. From germline, CDR1 is WSHSY and CDR2 SAAADI. This CDR3 spans 13 amino acids.

The genes are TRBV5-1 and TRBJ2-7; 7 bases map to TRBD1. The CDR3 is 13 residues long. Germline CDR1 reads SGHRS; CDR2 reads YFSETQ. Trimming cost V 4 bases and J 3 bases; bases outside gene matches: 4. CDR3 amino acids: CASSRTGDYEQYF. The CDR3 region has the DNA TGCGCCAGCAGCCGGACAGGAGACTACGAGCAGTACTTC.

In DNA form, the CDR3 reads TGTGCCAGCAGCTTAGCCGGGGGTGAGGGCTACACCTTC. It specifies CASSLAGGEGYTF. This chain links TRBV7-8 with TRBJ1-2; maybe TRBD1 (5 bases). Germline V CDR1 and CDR2: SGHVS, FQNEAQ. CDR3 length equals 13 residues. Deletions cut 0 bases from V and 8 bases from J, with 10 bases between.

The chain carries TRBV6-5 and TRBJ1-2, with 8 bases identical to TRBD1. The CDR3 loop spans 13 amino acids. Per the germline V gene, CDR1 is MNHEY and CDR2 is SVGAGI. The junction had 6 bases not matched to a gene; V was cut back by 6 bases and J by 6 bases. CDR3: CASRPRTGNGYTF. CDR3 DNA: TGTGCCAGCAGACCCCGGACAGGGAATGGCTACACCTTC.

The chain combines TRBV7-2 with TRBJ1-3, with TRBD1 identical over 7 bases. CDR3 length equals 15 residues. J was trimmed by 1 base and V by 2 bases; bases with no gene match: 2. The germline gives CDR1 SGHTA, CDR2 FQGNSA. CDR3 coding DNA: TGTGCCAGCAGCTTAACGACAGGGTCTGGAAACACCATATATTTT. Translated, it gives CASSLTTGSGNTIYF.

The CDR3: CASQTGKYTEAFF. DNA of the CDR3: TGTGCCAGCCAGACAGGGAAATACACTGAAGCTTTCTTT. This sequence joins TRBV2 and TRBJ1-1; 7 bases fit TRBD1. This CDR3 region has 13 residues. The V gene's germline CDR1 is SNHLY and CDR2 FYNNEI. Losses at the gene ends were 8 bases for V and 3 bases for J; bases not matched to a gene: 6.

This clone was detected only once. CDR3 sequence: CATLLLQGASGYTF. CDR3 bases: TGTGCCACCCTCCTATTACAGGGGGCCTCTGGCTACACCTTC. The chain combines TRBV6-5 with TRBJ1-2; 9 bases match TRBD1. The CDR3 has 14 amino acids. Germline loops: CDR1 MNHEY, CDR2 SVGAGI. J gave up 7 bases and V 10 bases, and 13 bases lay outside the gene matches.

A few counts support this clone. The gene calls are TRBV7-9 and TRBJ2-2; D is perhaps TRBD1 (6 bases). CDR1 SEHNR and CDR2 FQNEAQ come from the germline V gene (reference sequence). The CDR3 is 17 amino acids. Trimming cost V 2 bases and J 0 bases, with 13 bases left between them. CDR3: CASSLSWTETNTGELFF. CDR3 DNA sequence: TGTGCCAGCAGCTTATCTTGGACAGAAACGAACACCGGGGAGCTGTTTTTT.

This CDR3 reads CATSREGGEAFF. The CDR3 nucleotides read TGTGCCACCAGCAGAGAAGGGGGAGAAGCTTTCTTT. This sequence joins TRBV15 and TRBJ1-1; maybe TRBD1 (6 bases). Germline V gives CDR1 LNHNV, CDR2 YYDKDF (reference sequence). This CDR3 has 12 amino acids. Trimming pared 0 bases from V and 8 bases from J, leaving 7 bases between.

This clone was picked up one time. This rearrangement joins TRBV27 to TRBJ1-3; no clear D. The germline gives CDR1 MNHEY, CDR2 SMNVEV (reference sequence). The CDR3 has 17 residues. Trimming cost V 7 bases and J 0 bases, with 19 bases left between them. CDR3 bases: TGTGCCAGCACCCCTCGGGGTGGGCTTAACTCTGGAAACACCATATATTTT. Translation gives CASTPRGGLNSGNTIYF.

V and J are TRBV18 and TRBJ1-5; tentatively, D is TRBD1 (5 bases). The CDR3 runs 15 residues. Germline CDR1 and CDR2: KGHSH and LQKENI. V gave up 4 bases and J gave up 3 bases, with 13 bases separating them. The CDR3 DNA follows: TGTGCCAGCTCACGCGGGGGGGGGACCAATCAGCCCCAGCATTTT. This sequence encodes CASSRGGGTNQPQHF.

The chain carries TRBV6-2 or TRBV6-3 and TRBJ1-4, with TRBD1 matching 10 bases. Per germline, CDR1 MNHEY and CDR2 SVGEGT. The CDR3 runs 17 residues. V shed 0 bases, J shed 7 bases, and the junction held 8 bases outside the gene matches. CDR3 region: CASSYSAGTGEGEKLFF. The CDR3 nucleotides are TGTGCCAGCAGTTACTCGGCCGGGACAGGGGAAGGTGAAAAACTGTTTTTT.

V is TRBV18 and J is TRBJ2-7, with 7 nucleotides matching TRBD2. Germline CDR1 reads KGHSH; CDR2 reads LQKENI. The CDR3 runs 17 residues. With 3 bases clipped from V and 0 bases from J, the junction kept 11 bases outside the gene matches. DNA of the CDR3: TGTGCCAGCTCACCGAACGCCCTAGCGGCCAGCTCCTACGAGCAGTACTTC. Protein product: CASSPNALAASSYEQYF.

The V call is TRBV2, the J call TRBJ2-2, with 11 nucleotides matching TRBD2. Germline CDR1 reads SNHLY; CDR2 reads FYNNEI. V trimming: 2 bases; J trimming: 7 bases; junction bases outside the gene matches: 18. This CDR3 comprises 20 residues. DNA of the CDR3: TGTGCCAGCAGTGAATCCCATGGGGGGCGACTAGCGGGGACTGTCGGGGAGCTGTTTTTT. Amino acid sequence: CASSESHGGRLAGTVGELFF.